This passage covers 3 T cell receptor beta chains from one sample sequenced in a study of blood T cell repertoires in COVID-19. The method was immunoSEQ multiplex PCR; TCRdb's version includes in-frame clones alone and lacks a portion of them. The data contain nearly 80,000 clones, 84% of them seen just once; the ten biggest clones take up approximately 3.3%. Sequenced material: peripheral blood. These receptors came from a man in his forties or fifties with acute or convalescent COVID-19.

The chain has TRBV19 and TRBJ1-5, with 7 positions matching TRBD1. Per the germline V gene, CDR1 is LNHDA and CDR2 is SQIVND (reference sequence). V gave up 9 bases and J gave up 6 bases; unmatched junction bases: 14. The CDR3 runs 15 residues. CDR3 in DNA: TGTGCCAGCGAGAATAGAGACACAGGGGCTCAGCCCCAGCATTTT. This sequence encodes CASENRDTGAQPQHF.

The chain links TRBV30 to TRBJ2-3; D unclear. V was cut by 1 base and J by 2 bases, with 7 bases left in between. This CDR3 comprises 13 residues. Germline CDR1 reads GTSNPN; CDR2 reads SVGIG (reference sequence). The CDR3: CAWSGKHTDTQYF. In DNA, the CDR3 is TGTGCCTGGAGTGGCAAGCACACAGATACGCAGTATTTT.

The V gene is TRBV6-5, the J gene TRBJ1-3; D ambiguous. The CDR3 totals 13 residues. The germline V gene encodes CDR1 MNHEY and CDR2 SVGAGI. Trimming cost V 6 bases and J 4 bases, with 10 bases left between them. CDR3 sequence (DNA): TGTGCCAGCAGACCTTCGGGGGGAAACACCATATATTTT. Translated, it gives CASRPSGGNTIYF.